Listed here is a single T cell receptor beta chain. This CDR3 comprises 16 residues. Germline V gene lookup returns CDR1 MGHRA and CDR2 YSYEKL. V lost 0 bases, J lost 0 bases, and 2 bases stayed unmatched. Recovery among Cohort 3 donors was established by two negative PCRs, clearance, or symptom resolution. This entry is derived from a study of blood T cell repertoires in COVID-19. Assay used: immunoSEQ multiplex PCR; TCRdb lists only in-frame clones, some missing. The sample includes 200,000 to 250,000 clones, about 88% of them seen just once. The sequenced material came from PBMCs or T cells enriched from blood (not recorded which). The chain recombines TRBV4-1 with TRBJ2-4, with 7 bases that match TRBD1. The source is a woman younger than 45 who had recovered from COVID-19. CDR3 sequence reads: CASSQEGQLAKNIQYF. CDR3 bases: TGCGCCAGCAGCCAAGAGGGACAGTTAGCCAAAAACATTCAGTACTTC.